A single sample is the source of the 32 T cell receptor beta chains below, sequenced in a study of blood T cell repertoires in COVID-19. Method: immunoSEQ multiplex PCR; TCRdb's copy keeps in-frame clones and lacks some. This sample has roughly 190,000 clones, with 75% to 90% found just once. What was sequenced was peripheral blood. Receptors originate from a woman aged 60-70 years with acute or convalescent COVID-19.

This chain connects TRBV29-1 to TRBJ1-2; 12 nucleotides match TRBD1. The CDR3 runs to 14 residues. V dropped 1 base and J dropped 6; count of bases not matched to a gene: 3. Germline V gives CDR1 SQVTM, CDR2 ANQGSEA. CDR3 coding DNA: TGCAGCGTTGAAGGCCGGGACAGGGGGCATGGCTACACCTTC. It specifies CSVEGRDRGHGYTF.

This chain connects TRBV9 to TRBJ1-1, with a weak D call TRBD1 (5 bases). The CDR3 is 15 amino acids. V lost 0 bases and J 4 bases, leaving 13 bases between the germline ends. Germline V gene sequence: CDR1 SGDLS, CDR2 YYNGEE. This chain's CDR3 is CASSVAGAGGTEAFF. The CDR3 region has the DNA TGTGCCAGCAGCGTAGCTGGTGCGGGGGGCACTGAAGCTTTCTTT.

In its sample, this clone was seen once. The chain recombines TRBV18 with TRBJ2-3, with a tentative D call TRBD2 (6 bases). V was shortened by 2 bases and J by 2 bases, with 8 bases between the two germline ends. Germline values: CDR1 KGHSH, CDR2 LQKENI. CDR3 length: 14 residues. The CDR3 coding sequence is TGTGCCAGCTCACCAGCGGGACCCACAGATACGCAGTATTTT. This codes for CASSPAGPTDTQYF.

The chain has TRBV25-1 and TRBJ2-7; D is possibly TRBD1 (6 bases). The V gene lost 6 bases and the J gene lost 5 bases, with 11 bases spanning the gap. Per germline, CDR1 MGHDK and CDR2 SYGVNS. The CDR3 has 12 amino acids. In DNA form, the CDR3 reads TGTGCCAGCAGAAACTACAGGGACGAGCAGTACTTC. Translation: CASRNYRDEQYF.

This sequence joins TRBV6-4 and TRBJ2-3; tentative D call: TRBD1 (6 bases). Germline CDR1 MRHNA, CDR2 SNTAGT. The CDR3 loop spans 12 amino acids. Between the trimmed V and J ends, which lost 11 bases and 1 base, there was a span of 10 bases. The CDR3 DNA sequence: TGTGCCGGAGAGGGGGGCACAGATACGCAGTATTTT. Encoded protein: CAGEGGTDTQYF.

The rearrangement uses TRBV18 and TRBJ2-1, with 10 bases lining up with TRBD2. The CDR3 consists of 12 residues. The germline V gene has CDR1 KGHSH and CDR2 LQKENI. The trim removed 5 bases at V and 15 bases at J, leaving 7 bases unmatched. The CDR3 nucleotides read TGTGCCAGCTCAACCACTAGCGGGATGTCGTTCTTC. Amino acids: CASSTTSGMSFF.

The J gene is TRBJ1-1, the V gene TRBV28, with D perhaps TRBD1 (6 bases). Germline V gene data show CDR1 as MDHEN and CDR2 as SYDVKM. V dropped 4 bases and J dropped 2 bases, with 11 bases sitting between them. CDR3 length: 14 residues. The CDR3 DNA reads as TGTGCCAGCAGTTCGGGACATACTAACACTGAAGCTTTCTTT. Residues: CASSSGHTNTEAFF.

This chain connects TRBV19 to TRBJ2-6; D may be TRBD1 (5 bases). The CDR3 loop spans 18 amino acids. The V gene's germline CDR1 is LNHDA and CDR2 SQIVND (reference sequence). The V end was cut by 4 bases, the J end by 0 bases, with 16 bases between. CDR3: CASSTLGPRSSGANVLTF. Here the CDR3 DNA reads TGTGCCAGTAGTACCCTGGGGCCAAGGTCCTCTGGGGCCAACGTCCTGACTTTC.

This rearrangement joins TRBV28 to TRBJ2-1; D perhaps matches TRBD2 (5 bases). Per the germline V gene, CDR1 is MDHEN and CDR2 is SYDVKM. This CDR3 comprises 13 residues. The ends were cut back, 9 bases at V and 4 bases at J, with 13 bases in the middle. The CDR3 DNA sequence: TGTGCCAGTAAAGGTACGGGGTACAATGAGCAGTTCTTC. Translation: CASKGTGYNEQFF.

V is TRBV7-8 and J is TRBJ2-1; 7 nucleotides agree with TRBD2. Trimming cost V 5 bases and J 1 base; bases outside gene matches: 5. CDR1 SGHVS and CDR2 FQNEAQ come from the germline V gene. This CDR3 region has 15 residues. The CDR3 sequence is CASSPREVSYNEQFF. The DNA of the CDR3 is TGTGCCAGCAGCCCACGGGAGGTATCCTACAATGAGCAGTTCTTC.

The J gene is TRBJ1-3, the V gene TRBV18; the D is unclear. Germline CDR1 and CDR2: KGHSH and LQKENI. This CDR3 region has 16 residues. Trimming pared 3 bases from V and 0 bases from J, leaving 12 bases between. The DNA of the CDR3 is TGTGCCAGCTCACCTGGCAGGCCCGACTCTGGAAACACCATATATTTT. It specifies CASSPGRPDSGNTIYF. The variable domain in full, completed from reference TRBV18 and TRBJ1-3, reads NAGVMQNPRHLVRRRGQEARLRCSPMKGHSHVYWYRQLPEEGLKFMVYLQKENIIDESGMPKERFSAEFPKEGPSILRIQQVVRGDSAAYFCASSPGRPDSGNTIYFGEGSWLTVV.

The J gene is TRBJ1-5, the V gene TRBV6-6, with 9 positions matching TRBD1. The J segment lost 7 bases and the V segment lost 11 bases, leaving 9 bases of the junction unmatched. CDR1 MNHNY and CDR2 SVGAGI come from the germline V gene (reference sequence). This CDR3 is built from 13 residues. The CDR3 reads CAGSRTGVQPQHF. The CDR3 DNA follows: TGTGCCGGAAGCAGGACAGGGGTCCAGCCCCAGCATTTT.

This clone was counted a few times. The chain joins TRBV2 to TRBJ1-1, with unresolved D. The CDR3 spans 13 residues. The germline V gene encodes CDR1 SNHLY and CDR2 FYNNEI. V dropped 5 bases and J dropped 0 bases, with 7 bases sitting between them. Here the CDR3 reads CASSRDVNTEAFF. Here the CDR3 DNA reads TGTGCCAGCAGTCGGGATGTGAACACTGAAGCTTTCTTT. The whole variable domain, remainder taken from reference TRBV2 and TRBJ1-1, is EPEVTQTPSHQVTQMGQEVILRCVPISNHLYFYWYRQILGQKVEFLVSFYNNEISEKSEIFDDQFSVERPDGSNFTLKIRSTKLEDSAMYFCASSRDVNTEAFFGQGTRLTVV.

The chain couples TRBV5-4 to TRBJ2-7, with 10 bases fitting TRBD1. The V segment lost 4 bases and the J segment 0 bases; nucleotides outside the gene matches: 4. This CDR3 region has 15 residues. Germline V gene sequence: CDR1 SGHNT, CDR2 YYREEE (reference sequence). CDR3 loop: CASSQTGGISYEQYF. The CDR3, as DNA: TGTGCCAGCAGCCAGACAGGGGGCATCTCCTACGAGCAGTACTTC.

This clone was seen just once. A much larger clone lies one base from this, so it may be a read error. The chain employs TRBV2 and TRBJ1-5, with 7 bases fitting TRBD1. The CDR3 runs 13 residues. CDR1 and CDR2 (germline): SNHLY, FYNNEI. V lost 5 bases and J lost 4; bases outside the gene matches: 2. The CDR3 region is CASSSGGNQPQHF. The CDR3 coding sequence is TGTGCCAGCAGTTCAGGGGGGAATCAGCCCCAGCATTTT.

This sequence joins TRBV5-1 and TRBJ1-6, with D maybe TRBD1 (6 bases). The V and J ends lost 4 bases and 0 bases respectively, with 11 bases between them. The germline CDR1 and CDR2 sequences are SGHRS and YFSETQ. CDR3 length: 16 residues. CDR3 bases: TGCGCCAGCAGCCTGCAGGGGAGCTCCTATAATTCACCCCTCCACTTT. Protein: CASSLQGSSYNSPLHF.

The chain carries TRBV5-1 and TRBJ1-1; maybe TRBD1 (6 bases). Trimming removed 5 bases at V and 5 bases at J, with 19 bases between. This CDR3 is 15 amino acids long. CDR1 is SGHRS, CDR2 YFSETQ, per germline. This CDR3 reads CASRFELQGWTEAFF. The CDR3 DNA reads as TGCGCCAGCAGGTTCGAATTACAGGGCTGGACTGAAGCTTTCTTT.

The rearrangement uses TRBV5-5 and TRBJ2-1, with 7 positions matching TRBD1. Per germline, CDR1 SGHKS and CDR2 YYEKEE (reference sequence). This CDR3 region has 15 residues. Trimming cost V 4 bases and J 3 bases; bases outside gene matches: 7. The chain's CDR3 is CASSPDRPSYNEQFF. The CDR3 DNA reads TGTGCCAGCAGCCCGGACAGGCCTAGCTACAATGAGCAGTTCTTC.

The V and J genes are TRBV25-1 and TRBJ1-2; weak D call: TRBD1 (5 bases). The CDR3 extends over 15 amino acids. Germline-derived CDR1 and CDR2 are MGHDK and SYGVNS. V was trimmed by 5 bases and J by 7 bases, leaving 20 bases between them. DNA for the CDR3: TGTGCCAGCAGTTCTCCCCGAAGTACAGGTAGTGGCTACACCTTC. Translating gives CASSSPRSTGSGYTF.

About this clone: The sample contains more than one DNA sequence encoding this CDR3. The J gene is TRBJ2-7, the V gene TRBV15; TRBD2 matches 7 bases. The CDR3 is made up of 15 amino acids. The germline V gene encodes CDR1 LNHNV and CDR2 YYDKDF (reference sequence). The V segment lost 0 bases and the J segment 2 bases; nucleotides outside the gene matches: 4. CDR3 nucleotide sequence: TGTGCCACCAGCAGAGATGACAGCGGGACCTACGAGCAGTACGTC. Protein product: CATSRDDSGTYEQYV.

This clone was found a few times. The rearrangement links TRBV30 to TRBJ1-3; D ambiguous. V dropped 5 bases and J dropped 3 bases, with 14 bases sitting between them. Germline V gene lookup returns CDR1 GTSNPN and CDR2 SVGIG (reference sequence). CDR3 length equals 14 residues. CDR3: CAWGLLPVGNTIYF. CDR3 coding DNA: TGTGCCTGGGGACTACTACCGGTTGGAAACACCATATATTTT.

J is TRBJ2-7 and V is TRBV27; 9 bases are a match to TRBD1. CDR3 length equals 15 residues. Germline V gene data show CDR1 as MNHEY and CDR2 as SMNVEV (reference sequence). Losses at the gene ends were 7 bases for V and 3 bases for J; bases not matched to a gene: 10. CDR3 loop: CASNPGTGRNYEQYF. The CDR3 nucleotides are TGTGCCAGCAACCCCGGGACAGGGCGAAACTACGAGCAGTACTTC.

The chain combines TRBV9 with TRBJ2-5, with 7 bases fitting TRBD1. The CDR3 is 13 residues long. J gave up 3 bases and V 4 bases, and 3 bases lay outside the gene matches. The germline CDR1 and CDR2 sequences are SGDLS and YYNGEE. The CDR3 region has the DNA TGTGCCAGCAGCCTCACAGGGGAAGAGACCCAGTACTTC. This codes for CASSLTGEETQYF. The full variable domain, completed using reference TRBV9 and TRBJ2-5, is DSGVTQTPKHLITATGQRVTLRCSPRSGDLSVYWYQQSLDQGLQFLIQYYNGEERAKGNILERFSAQQFPDLHSELNLSSLELGDSALYFCASSLTGEETQYFGPGTRLLVL.

The J gene is TRBJ2-7, the V gene TRBV2, with TRBD2 matching over 9 bases. The V segment lost 7 bases and the J segment 7 bases; nucleotides outside the gene matches: 8. CDR1 and CDR2 (germline): SNHLY, FYNNEI. The CDR3 sequence is 13 residues long. The CDR3 coding sequence is TGTGCCAGCACCCGGACTAGCGTGGAGGAGCAGTACTTC. Amino acid sequence: CASTRTSVEEQYF.

CDR3 DNA: TGTGCCAGCAGTTGGCAGGGCGCAGATACGCAGTATTTT. It specifies CASSWQGADTQYF. The rearrangement links TRBV2 to TRBJ2-3; tentatively, D is TRBD1 (5 bases). Germline lookup yields CDR1 SNHLY and CDR2 FYNNEI. The CDR3 spans 13 residues. V was cut by 5 bases and J by 4 bases, with 10 bases left in between.

In DNA, the CDR3 is TGTGCCAGCAGCGGAGGACAGGACGATAGCAATCAGCCCCAGCATTTT. Its protein product is CASSGGQDDSNQPQHF. This chain uses TRBV21-1 with TRBJ1-5; TRBD1 is taken as the D call from the table, unchecked against the DNA. TRBV21-1 is annotated as a pseudogene. CDR3 length: 16 residues.

The rearrangement joins TRBV5-1 to TRBJ2-2; TRBD1 agrees at 9 bases. Germline lookup yields CDR1 SGHRS and CDR2 YFSETQ. This CDR3 spans 16 amino acids. The V and J ends lost 4 bases and 5 bases, in that order; junction bases with no gene match: 9. The CDR3 DNA reads as TGCGCCAGCAGCCCTGCGACAGGGGGAAGTACCGGGGAGCTGTTTTTT. Translation gives CASSPATGGSTGELFF.

The chain couples TRBV2 to TRBJ1-2; 8 nucleotides align to TRBD1. CDR1 is SNHLY and CDR2 is FYNNEI in the germline V gene. The V segment lost 6 bases and the J segment 2 bases; nucleotides outside the gene matches: 5. This CDR3 comprises 14 residues. The CDR3 protein is CASRRTGQNYGYTF. The CDR3 DNA is TGTGCCAGCAGGCGGACAGGGCAGAACTATGGCTACACCTTC.

The chain joins TRBV27 to TRBJ1-6, with 8 bases lining up with TRBD1. The junction had 4 bases not matched to a gene; V was cut back by 5 bases and J by 7 bases. Germline-derived CDR1 and CDR2 are MNHEY and SMNVEV (reference sequence). The CDR3 has 14 amino acids. CDR3 sequence reads: CASSTTGANSPLHF. As DNA, the CDR3 is TGTGCCAGCAGTACGACAGGGGCCAATTCACCCCTCCACTTT.

This clone was seen just once. The chain recombines TRBV11-3 with TRBJ2-2; tentatively, D is TRBD1 (6 bases). Germline-derived CDR1 and CDR2 are SGHNT and YENEEA. CDR3 length: 13 amino acids. V shed 5 bases and J shed 5 bases, with 9 bases lying between them. DNA of the CDR3: TGTGCCAGCAGCCAGGACAGTACCGGGGAGCTGTTTTTT. It codes for CASSQDSTGELFF.

The chain recombines TRBV2 with TRBJ1-4; 8 bases line up with TRBD1. The CDR3 totals 14 residues. V gave up 4 bases and J gave up 8 bases; unmatched junction bases: 6. From germline, CDR1 is SNHLY and CDR2 FYNNEI. The CDR3 nucleotides are TGTGCCAGCAGTGGCAGACAGGGGACGGAAAAACTGTTTTTT. It encodes CASSGRQGTEKLFF.

V gene TRBV30 combines with J gene TRBJ1-2; possibly TRBD1 for D (5 bases). This CDR3 is 13 amino acids long. CDR1 GTSNPN and CDR2 SVGIG come from the germline V gene (reference sequence). V lost 8 bases and J 4 bases, leaving 17 bases between the germline ends. The CDR3 spells CAVNAGSGYGYTF. For the CDR3, the DNA is TGTGCCGTTAACGCAGGGTCAGGCTATGGCTACACCTTC.